The 13 T cell receptor beta chains below were found in one sample sequenced in a study of cytomegalovirus exposure and HLA in healthy donors. The PCR was carried out with 60 Vbeta primers and 13 Jbeta primers. This table comes from immunoSEQ multiplex PCR, and its TCRdb copy is limited to in-frame clones, with some not included. The sample yields about 110,000 clones, 55% to 70% seen once. Sequencing was carried out using PBMCs. Receptors were obtained from a woman aged 25 to 39 in good health and CMV-seronegative.

The rearrangement joins TRBV6-6 to TRBJ1-6, with 12 bases lining up with TRBD1. Trimming removed 6 bases from V and 8 bases from J; junction bases left unmatched: 5. Germline V gene data show CDR1 as MNHNY and CDR2 as SVGAGI (reference sequence). The CDR3 covers 15 residues. CDR3 region: CASRGTGGSHSPLHF. The CDR3 coding sequence is TGTGCCAGCAGGGGGACAGGGGGCTCCCATTCACCCCTCCACTTT.

This clone has only a few counts. The chain is built from TRBV27 and TRBJ2-1; 9 bases fit TRBD2. V gave up 5 bases and J gave up 2 bases; unmatched junction bases: 16. Germline-derived CDR1 and CDR2 are MNHEY and SMNVEV (reference sequence). This CDR3 region has 19 residues. The CDR3: CASSAIAGVGGNPYNEQFF. CDR3 bases: TGTGCCAGCAGTGCTATAGCGGGAGTGGGAGGAAACCCCTACAATGAGCAGTTCTTC.

This chain uses TRBV5-1 with TRBJ2-3, with TRBD2 as a possible D gene (5 bases). The V end was cut by 0 bases, the J end by 4 bases, with 27 bases between. In germline, CDR1 is SGHRS, CDR2 YFSETQ. The CDR3 runs 20 residues. CDR3 coding DNA: TGCGCCAGCAGCTTGGGGGTTTCCCCAACTATCCCCTTCGGGGCAGATACGCAGTATTTT. Translating it yields CASSLGVSPTIPFGADTQYF.

V usage is TRBV6-1 and J usage is TRBJ1-5; 8 bases agree with TRBD1. V lost 4 bases, J lost 5 bases, and 1 base stayed unmatched. The CDR3 extends over 13 amino acids. The germline CDR1 and CDR2 sequences are MNHNS and SASEGT. The CDR3 spells CASSVQGDQPQHF. CDR3 DNA: TGTGCCAGCAGTGTACAGGGGGATCAGCCCCAGCATTTT.

The CDR3 region is CASSPELAGVDTGELFF. Written as DNA, the CDR3 is TGTGCCAGCAGCCCCGAACTAGCGGGAGTTGACACCGGGGAGCTGTTTTTT. This rearrangement joins TRBV9 to TRBJ2-2; 11 nucleotides match TRBD2. The V and J ends lost 4 bases and 3 bases, in that order; junction bases with no gene match: 8. Germline lookup yields CDR1 SGDLS and CDR2 YYNGEE. This CDR3 region has 17 residues.

V is TRBV6-6 and J is TRBJ2-2, with D perhaps matching TRBD1 (5 bases). V lost 9 bases and J lost 1, with 6 bases in between. The CDR3 contains 12 residues. From germline, CDR1 is MNHNY and CDR2 SVGAGI (reference sequence). The CDR3 region has the DNA TGTGCCAGTGGACAGAACACCGGGGAGCTGTTTTTT. This translates into CASGQNTGELFF.

V and J are TRBV2 and TRBJ2-7, with 8 nucleotides matching TRBD1. V dropped 7 bases and J dropped 1; count of bases not matched to a gene: 12. Germline assignment: CDR1 SNHLY and CDR2 FYNNEI. The length of the CDR3 is 16 residues. Here the CDR3 DNA reads TGTGCCAGCATCGGAGGGGGGACAGGACTATCCTACGAGCAGTACTTC. Encoded protein: CASIGGGTGLSYEQYF.

The chain couples TRBV27 to TRBJ2-7; 8 nucleotides align to TRBD1. Per the germline V gene, CDR1 is MNHEY and CDR2 is SMNVEV (reference sequence). Unmatched junction bases numbered 6, after V lost 5 bases and J lost 3 bases. This CDR3 region has 14 residues. As DNA, the CDR3 is TGTGCCAGCAGTAAGGACAGGGATTACTACGAGCAGTACTTC. It yields the protein CASSKDRDYYEQYF.

This clone was recorded a few times. J is TRBJ2-1 and V is TRBV5-8; 7 nucleotides line up with TRBD2. This CDR3 comprises 13 residues. The V segment lost 5 bases and the J segment 8 bases; nucleotides outside the gene matches: 7. Per the germline V gene, CDR1 is SGHTS and CDR2 is YDEGEE. The CDR3 DNA follows: TGTGCCAGCAGTGACGGGACTATCGATGAGCAGTTCTTC. Its protein is CASSDGTIDEQFF.

The chain uses TRBV29-1 and TRBJ2-7; 12 bases align to TRBD2. This CDR3 has 14 residues. Germline CDR1 reads SQVTM; CDR2 reads ANQGSEA. The V and J ends lost 4 bases and 5 bases, in that order; junction bases with no gene match: 6. The chain's CDR3 is CSVAGLAGLNEQYF. The CDR3 bases are TGCAGCGTTGCCGGACTAGCGGGACTAAACGAGCAGTACTTC.

In this sample, this clone turned up a few times. The J gene is TRBJ1-2, the V gene TRBV9; D is unresolved. V was shortened by 3 bases and J by 5 bases, with 8 bases between the two germline ends. This CDR3 is built from 12 residues. Germline-derived CDR1 and CDR2 are SGDLS and YYNGEE. The DNA of the CDR3 is TGTGCCAGCAGCGCTCAGTCGTATGGCTACACCTTC. It encodes CASSAQSYGYTF.

The V and J genes are TRBV30 and TRBJ2-7, with 11 bases identical to TRBD2. CDR1 is GTSNPN, CDR2 SVGIG, per germline (reference sequence). J was trimmed by 3 bases and V by 5 bases; bases with no gene match: 12. This CDR3 contains 16 residues. The DNA of the CDR3 is TGTGCCTGGGGGCTCTCCCGGACTAGCGGGCACTACGAGCAGTACTTC. Translation gives CAWGLSRTSGHYEQYF.

This clone was found a few times. The J gene is TRBJ2-3, the V gene TRBV20-1, with D unresolved. Trimming removed 6 bases at V and 0 bases at J, with 4 bases between. CDR1 and CDR2 from the germline V gene are DFQATT and SNEGSKA (reference sequence). The CDR3 runs to 11 residues. The CDR3 region is CSATSTDTQYF. The CDR3 DNA is TGCAGTGCAACTAGCACAGATACGCAGTATTTT.